Detailed here is one TCR beta chain. The data belong to a study of technical replicates of blood from a handful of donors. Profiled with immunoSEQ multiplex PCR; TCRdb holds only in-frame clones, not every one. The sample consists of about 80,000 clones, 90% to 95% of them appearing once. CDR1 is SGHNT, CDR2 YENEEA, per germline. V shed 3 bases and J shed 6 bases, with 12 bases lying between them. There are 14 residues in the CDR3. The sequence derives from a human donor in good health. This chain connects TRBV11-3 to TRBJ2-1; a possible D gene is TRBD2 (5 bases). The sequencing sample was made of T cells isolated from PBMCs. CDR3 residues: CASSLGWESNEQFF. CDR3 nucleotides: TGTGCCAGCAGCTTGGGATGGGAGAGCAATGAGCAGTTCTTC.